A single sample is the source of the 11 T cell receptor beta chains below, sequenced in a study of blood T cell repertoires in COVID-19. TCRdb keeps only in-frame clones here, not all; method: immunoSEQ multiplex PCR. This sample yields about 250,000 clones, of which nearly 90% are seen a single time; roughly 0.8% belongs to the top ten. The sample consisted of peripheral blood. The receptors shown here come from a woman in her thirties with acute or convalescent COVID-19.

V usage is TRBV7-2 and J usage is TRBJ1-5; D ambiguous. The germline V and J ends were trimmed by 1 base and 0 bases, with 7 bases remaining between them. From germline, CDR1 is SGHTA and CDR2 FQGNSA. The CDR3 sequence is 15 residues long. CDR3 loop: CASSLDGNSNQPQHF. CDR3 bases: TGTGCCAGCAGCTTAGACGGTAATAGCAATCAGCCCCAGCATTTT.

The chain joins TRBV7-2 to TRBJ2-2; TRBD1 is a possible D gene (5 bases). The V gene's germline CDR1 is SGHTA and CDR2 FQGNSA. Trimming took 1 base from V and 1 from J, leaving 13 bases between them. The CDR3 spans 17 residues. In DNA form, the CDR3 reads TGTGCCAGCAGCTTAGGGGTGGACACTCAGAACACCGGGGAGCTGTTTTTT. Its translation is CASSLGVDTQNTGELFF. Full variable domain (outside the CDR3, taken from reference TRBV7-2 and TRBJ2-2): GAGVSQSPSNKVTEKGKDVELRCDPISGHTALYWYRQSLGQGLEFLIYFQGNSAPDKSGLPSDRFSAERTGGSVSTLTIQRTQQEDSAVYLCASSLGVDTQNTGELFFGEGSRLTVL.

The chain is built from TRBV19 and TRBJ1-4; D might be TRBD1 (5 bases). The germline V and J ends were trimmed by 3 bases and 4 bases, with 9 bases remaining between them. The V gene's germline CDR1 is LNHDA and CDR2 SQIVND (reference sequence). The CDR3 runs 14 residues. This CDR3 is CASSMRQRNEKLFF. DNA for the CDR3: TGTGCCAGTAGTATGAGACAGCGTAATGAAAAACTGTTTTTT.

The J gene is TRBJ2-2, the V gene TRBV9; TRBD2 matches at 9 bases. Germline-derived CDR1 and CDR2 are SGDLS and YYNGEE. This CDR3 has 17 amino acids. Trimming took 0 bases from V and 3 from J; bases not matched to a gene: 6. The CDR3: CASSVGPGLADTGELFF. CDR3 bases: TGTGCCAGCAGCGTAGGCCCGGGACTAGCAGACACCGGGGAGCTGTTTTTT.

The chain joins TRBV14 to TRBJ1-2, with D possibly TRBD1 on 5 matching bases. Germline V gives CDR1 SGHDN, CDR2 FVKESK. The CDR3 totals 13 residues. V shed 3 bases and J shed 8 bases, with 13 bases lying between them. The CDR3 coding sequence is TGTGCCAGCAGCCACGTAGGGGATCGGGGCTACACCTTC. Its protein product is CASSHVGDRGYTF.

The rearrangement uses TRBV27 and TRBJ1-2; 7 nucleotides line up with TRBD1. The CDR3 loop spans 14 amino acids. J lost 8 bases, V lost 5 bases, and 11 bases had no gene match. The germline gives CDR1 MNHEY, CDR2 SMNVEV (reference sequence). CDR3 sequence (DNA): TGTGCCAGCAGTCCCCGACAGGGTAAAGGAGGCTACACCTTC. Its protein product is CASSPRQGKGGYTF.

In DNA form, the CDR3 reads TGCGCCAGCAGCCAAGAAGGAACCAGACAGGGGGTAATTTGGTACGAGCAGTACTTC. Translation: CASSQEGTRQGVIWYEQYF. The chain recombines TRBV4-3 with TRBJ2-7, with 9 bases identical to TRBD1. The CDR3 loop spans 19 amino acids. Germline V gene data show CDR1 as LGHNA and CDR2 as YSLEER. Trimming removed 0 bases from V and 4 bases from J; junction bases left unmatched: 16.

The chain is built from TRBV7-2 and TRBJ2-7; TRBD1 is a possible D gene (5 bases). The CDR3 consists of 14 residues. The V and J ends lost 5 bases and 3 bases respectively, with 14 bases between them. Germline values: CDR1 SGHTA, CDR2 FQGNSA. CDR3: CASSMQTGLYEQYF. For the CDR3, the DNA is TGTGCCAGCAGCATGCAAACAGGCCTCTACGAGCAGTACTTC.

The rearrangement joins TRBV3-1 (or the pseudogene TRBV3-2) to TRBJ2-3, with 8 positions matching TRBD2. The V and J ends lost 2 bases and 4 bases, in that order; junction bases with no gene match: 8. Germline V CDR1 and CDR2: LGHDT, YNNKEL (reference sequence). The CDR3 sequence is 16 residues long. CDR3 in DNA: TGTGCCAGCAGCCAATCCGACGGGAGGGCCCCAGATACGCAGTATTTT. Protein sequence: CASSQSDGRAPDTQYF.

This chain uses TRBV6-5 with TRBJ1-2; unclear D gene. Trimming removed 3 bases at V and 0 bases at J, with 5 bases between. The CDR3 is 13 amino acids. Germline CDR1 reads MNHEY; CDR2 reads SVGAGI. The CDR3 DNA sequence: TGTGCCAGCAGTTATCGAGCTAACTATGGCTACACCTTC. As protein: CASSYRANYGYTF.

J is TRBJ2-6 and V is TRBV30; D gene unclear. This CDR3 is 15 amino acids long. Germline V gene sequence: CDR1 GTSNPN, CDR2 SVGIG (reference sequence). With 1 base removed from V and 0 bases from J, the gap between germline ends came to 7 bases. The CDR3 nucleotides are TGTGCCTGGAGTGCCAAAAACTCTGGGGCCAACGTCCTGACTTTC. Residues: CAWSAKNSGANVLTF.